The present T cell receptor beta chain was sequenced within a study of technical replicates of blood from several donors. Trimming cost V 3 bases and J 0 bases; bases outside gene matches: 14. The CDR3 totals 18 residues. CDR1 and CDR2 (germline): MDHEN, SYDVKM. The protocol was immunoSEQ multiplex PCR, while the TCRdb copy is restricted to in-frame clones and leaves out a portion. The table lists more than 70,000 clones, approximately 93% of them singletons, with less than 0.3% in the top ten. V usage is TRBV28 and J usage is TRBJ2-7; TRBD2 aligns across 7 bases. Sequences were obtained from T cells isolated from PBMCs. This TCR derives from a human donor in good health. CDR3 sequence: CASSLGGGIYVTSYEQYF. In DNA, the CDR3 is TGTGCCAGCAGTTTGGGGGGAGGGATTTACGTAACCTCCTACGAGCAGTACTTC. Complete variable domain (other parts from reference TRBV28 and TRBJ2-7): DVKVTQSSRYLVKRTGEKVFLECVQDMDHENMFWYRQDPGLGLRLIYFSYDVKMKEKGDIPEGYSVSREKKERFSLILESASTNQTSMYLCASSLGGGIYVTSYEQYFGPGTRLTVT.